The subject of this entry is one TCR beta chain. Antigen: not known. Every sample had roughly 93,000 of its TCR templates assayed. TCRdb keeps only in-frame clones here, not all; method: immunoSEQ multiplex PCR. The table includes 100,000 or so clones, roughly 91% detected once. The data originate from a study of siplizumab effects on memory and regulatory T cells. Study-wide findings and caveats: Fewer alloreactive sequences mapped to unstimulated CD4+ memory cells under siplizumab. Naive T cells appeared more varied than memory cells and looked like key alloresponse contributors. In controls, less than 30% of mappable alloreactive CD4+ clones were Treg-derived on average, versus roughly 63% with siplizumab.

The CDR3 has 16 amino acids. The V and J ends lost 2 bases and 8 bases respectively, with 21 bases between them. Germline V gene lookup returns CDR1 SEHNR and CDR2 FQNEAQ (reference sequence). The clonotype was recovered from a human donor in good health. The sequenced sample was non-Treg CD4+ T cells sorted from blood. The chain has TRBV7-9 and TRBJ1-2; D not certain. The CDR3 loop reads CASSLRRQLGPGGYTF. CDR3 nucleotide sequence: TGTGCCAGCAGCTTACGCCGACAACTAGGGCCGGGGGGCTACACCTTC. The full variable domain, completed using reference TRBV7-9 and TRBJ1-2, is DTGVSQNPRHKITKRGQNVTFRCDPISEHNRLYWYRQTLGQGPEFLTYFQNEAQLEKSRLLSDRFSAERPKGSFSTLEIQRTEQGDSAMYLCASSLRRQLGPGGYTFGSGTRLTVV.